The 21 T cell receptor beta chains in this list originate from one sample, sequenced in a study of read filtering for tumor transcriptome and immune sequencing. The library was built from roughly 400 ng RNA with molecular barcoded adaptors for alpha/delta and beta/gamma chains. From the reads, TCRdb called clonotypes with MiXCR, one entry per CDR3 protein. The sample carries about 470 distinct CDR3 sequences, approximately 81% recorded once. Input material: a population of CD138-negative cells sorted from bone marrow. Receptor source: a donor over 35 with multiple myeloma. This table probably holds off-target reads from a library built for another chain.

The chain couples TRBV11-2 to TRBJ2-2; D perhaps matches TRBD2 (5 bases). CDR1 and CDR2 (germline): SGHAT, FQNNGV. This CDR3 contains 13 residues. V was trimmed by 4 bases and J by 7 bases, leaving 10 bases between them. The CDR3 bases are TGTGCCAGCAGCTCCCCCGGGGACGGGGAGCTGTTTTTT. Amino acids: CASSSPGDGELFF.

The chain is built from TRBV7-9 and TRBJ2-2; 7 bases fit TRBD2. CDR1 and CDR2 from the germline V gene are SEHNR and FQNEAQ (reference sequence). The trim removed 4 bases at V and 4 bases at J, leaving 3 bases unmatched. This CDR3 has 14 residues. In nucleotides, the CDR3 is TGTGCCAGCAGCTCCGGGAGGTTCACCGGGGAGCTGTTTTTT. It yields the protein CASSSGRFTGELFF. The entire variable domain, with the rest obtained from reference TRBV7-9 and TRBJ2-2, is as follows: DTGVSQNPRHKITKRGQNVTFRCDPISEHNRLYWYRQTLGQGPEFLTYFQNEAQLEKSRLLSDRFSAERPKGSFSTLEIQRTEQGDSAMYLCASSSGRFTGELFFGEGSRLTVL.

V and J are TRBV29-1 and TRBJ1-2; D call uncertain. Trimming removed 3 bases at V and 1 base at J, with 6 bases between. Germline CDR1 reads SQVTM; CDR2 reads ANQGSEA. The CDR3 extends over 12 amino acids. CDR3 loop: CSVDGHNYGYTF. The CDR3 nucleotides are TGCAGCGTTGATGGGCATAACTATGGCTACACCTTC.

The V call is TRBV20-1, the J call TRBJ2-7, with 12 bases identical to TRBD2. The V segment lost 2 bases and the J segment 3 bases; nucleotides outside the gene matches: 2. Germline V gives CDR1 DFQATT, CDR2 SNEGSKA (reference sequence). There are 14 residues in the CDR3. The CDR3 loop reads CSARSSGRVYEQYF. The CDR3 DNA sequence: TGCAGTGCTAGATCTAGCGGGAGGGTCTACGAGCAGTACTTC.

V is TRBV20-1 and J is TRBJ2-1; D possibly corresponds to TRBD2 (6 bases). Germline lookup yields CDR1 DFQATT and CDR2 SNEGSKA (reference sequence). The V and J ends lost 0 bases and 3 bases respectively, with 15 bases between them. This CDR3 spans 16 amino acids. DNA for the CDR3: TGCAGTGCTAGAGAGAAAACTAGCCCATTCTACAATGAGCAGTTCTTC. This codes for CSAREKTSPFYNEQFF.

This clonotype has more than one count but fewer than ten. The chain has TRBV29-1 and TRBJ2-1; 10 nucleotides align to TRBD2. The germline V gene encodes CDR1 SQVTM and CDR2 ANQGSEA. V gave up 1 base and J gave up 3 bases; unmatched junction bases: 6. The CDR3 length is 16 residues. The CDR3 nucleotides are TGCAGCGTTGAAGGAGAACTAGCGGGACACTACAATGAGCAGTTCTTC. Its translation: CSVEGELAGHYNEQFF.

On this clonotype: A junction boundary mismatches the germline segment, possibly from a read error. CDR3 sequence: CSATRDRGDPEALF. The CDR3 bases are TGCAGTGCTACAAGGGACAGGGGAGACCCTGAAGCTCTCTTT. The chain links TRBV20-1 to TRBJ1-1; 10 bases match TRBD1. There are 14 residues in the CDR3. Looked up from germline, CDR1 is DFQATT and CDR2 is SNEGSKA (reference sequence).

The V call is TRBV7-2, the J call TRBJ1-2; possible D gene TRBD1, 5 bases. V lost 1 base, J lost 4 bases, and 10 bases lay in between. Per the germline V gene, CDR1 is SGHTA and CDR2 is FQGNSA. CDR3 length: 14 residues. The CDR3 loop reads CASSLVEGSYGYTF. The CDR3 DNA reads TGTGCCAGCAGCTTAGTGGAGGGGAGCTATGGCTACACCTTC.

The chain uses TRBV7-9 and TRBJ2-3, with D uncertain. V lost 4 bases, J lost 3 bases, and 11 bases lay in between. CDR1 and CDR2 (germline): SEHNR, FQNEAQ (reference sequence). The CDR3 is 14 amino acids. CDR3 amino acids: CASSWTDGTDTQYF. In DNA form, the CDR3 reads TGTGCCAGCAGCTGGACGGACGGTACAGATACGCAGTATTTT.

The chain joins TRBV10-3 to TRBJ1-1, with D possibly being TRBD1 (6 bases). The CDR3 has 14 amino acids. From germline, CDR1 is ENHRY and CDR2 SYGVKD. V lost 0 bases and J 5 bases, leaving 10 bases between the germline ends. DNA for the CDR3: TGTGCCATCAGTGAGTCAGGGGGAGGAACTGAAGCTTTCTTT. This encodes CAISESGGGTEAFF.

This chain joins TRBV20-1 and TRBJ1-6; D uncertain. The CDR3 consists of 16 residues. Germline V gene lookup returns CDR1 DFQATT and CDR2 SNEGSKA (reference sequence). V was cut by 1 base and J by 8 bases, with 18 bases left in between. For the CDR3, the DNA is TGCAGTGCTAGAGCCAGGCCCGGCGCATATGATTCACCCCTCCACTTT. It encodes CSARARPGAYDSPLHF.

The gene calls are TRBV28 and TRBJ2-5; D may correspond to TRBD1 or TRBD2 (5 bases each). CDR1 and CDR2 from the germline V gene are MDHEN and SYDVKM. V lost 6 bases and J lost 4, with 12 bases in between. The CDR3 extends over 13 amino acids. The CDR3 here is CASRREGTETQYF. The CDR3 DNA is TGTGCCAGCAGAAGAGAAGGGACAGAGACCCAGTACTTC.

This clonotype has only one observation. The rearrangement joins TRBV20-1 to TRBJ1-5; D ambiguous. This CDR3 contains 15 residues. V was cut by 0 bases and J by 6 bases, with 15 bases left in between. Per germline, CDR1 DFQATT and CDR2 SNEGSKA (reference sequence). CDR3 residues: CSARDETRRAQPQHF. DNA for the CDR3: TGCAGTGCTAGAGATGAGACCAGGCGGGCTCAGCCCCAGCATTTT.

This CDR3 is CSVGGNDNEQFF. The CDR3 nucleotides read TGCAGCGTTGGGGGGAATGACAATGAGCAGTTCTTC. The chain joins TRBV29-1 to TRBJ2-1; D assignment may be TRBD1 or TRBD2 (5 bases each). CDR1 is SQVTM, CDR2 ANQGSEA, per germline. Trimming stripped 4 bases from V and 5 bases from J, with 9 bases between. The CDR3 loop spans 12 amino acids.

The rearrangement links TRBV20-1 to TRBJ2-6, with D hard to call. This CDR3 comprises 13 residues. The germline V gene encodes CDR1 DFQATT and CDR2 SNEGSKA (reference sequence). Trimming took off 4 bases at V and 2 bases at J, with 6 bases between the two ends. CDR3 DNA: TGCAGTGCTATCGATCCTGGGGCCAACGTCCTGACTTTC. Protein product: CSAIDPGANVLTF.

The rearrangement links TRBV30 to TRBJ1-5, with D maybe TRBD1 (5 bases). From germline, CDR1 is GTSNPN and CDR2 SVGIG (reference sequence). V was trimmed by 4 bases and J by 2 bases, leaving 9 bases between them. The CDR3 has 13 amino acids. The CDR3 nucleotides are TGTGCCTGGACAGGGAACGGCAATCAGCCCCAGCATTTT. Translated, it gives CAWTGNGNQPQHF.

V and J are TRBV15 and TRBJ2-1, with D tentatively TRBD2 (5 bases). V lost 5 bases and J lost 4, with 12 bases in between. The CDR3 contains 14 residues. CDR1 LNHNV and CDR2 YYDKDF come from the germline V gene (reference sequence). The CDR3 DNA is TGTGCCACCAGCGGACTGGGAGAGTACAATGAGCAGTTCTTC. It translates to CATSGLGEYNEQFF.

The chain is built from TRBV11-3 and TRBJ2-1, with 9 bases matching TRBD2. The CDR3 covers 14 residues. J gave up 5 bases and V 8 bases, and 7 bases lay outside the gene matches. Germline V gene data show CDR1 as SGHNT and CDR2 as YENEEA. In DNA form, the CDR3 reads TGTGCCAGCGCGGCGGGAGGGCCGAACAATGAGCAGTTCTTC. Protein product: CASAAGGPNNEQFF. The full variable domain, its missing parts supplied by reference TRBV11-3 and TRBJ2-1, is EAGVVQSPRYKIIEKKQPVAFWCNPISGHNTLYWYLQNLGQGPELLIRYENEEAVDDSQLPKDRFSAERLKGVDSTLKIQPAELGDSAVYLCASAAGGPNNEQFFGPGTRLTVL.

This chain joins TRBV28 and TRBJ2-7, with TRBD1 as a possible D gene (5 bases). From germline, CDR1 is MDHEN and CDR2 SYDVKM. The V end was cut by 8 bases, the J end by 2 bases, with 13 bases between. The CDR3 length is 13 residues. The CDR3 reads CASSPGHTYEQYF. The CDR3 coding sequence is TGTGCCAGCTCACCCGGACATACCTACGAGCAGTACTTC.

In this sample, this clonotype turned up a few times. This sequence joins TRBV10-3 and TRBJ2-1; TRBD2 agrees at 13 bases. Trimming removed 2 bases from V and 4 bases from J; junction bases left unmatched: 8. Germline values: CDR1 ENHRY, CDR2 SYGVKD. This CDR3 region has 18 residues. This chain's CDR3 is CAISEVQTSGRYYNEQFF. The CDR3 DNA reads as TGTGCCATCAGTGAGGTCCAGACTAGCGGGAGGTATTACAATGAGCAGTTCTTC.

The gene calls are TRBV23-1 and TRBJ1-5; TRBD1 matches 7 bases. TRBV23-1 is labeled an ORF, and its function is uncertain. V was pared by 1 base and J by 1 base, with 16 bases of the junction left unmatched. The CDR3 extends over 20 amino acids. The CDR3 DNA reads as TGCGCCAGCAGTCAATGCGTTGAGGCAGTGGGGGGACAGAGCAATCAGCCCCAGCATTTT. Its protein product is CASSQCVEAVGGQSNQPQHF.